These 30 T cell receptor beta chains were all obtained from the same sample, sequenced in a study of blood T cell repertoires in COVID-19. Some clones are missing from TCRdb's copy, which holds only in-frame ones; the method was immunoSEQ multiplex PCR. This sample has about 130,000 clones, with about 80% found just once. The sequenced sample consisted of peripheral blood. Receptor source: a woman in her forties or fifties with acute or convalescent COVID-19.

This chain links TRBV7-3 with TRBJ2-1, with TRBD2 identical over 10 bases. The length of the CDR3 is 16 residues. With 0 bases clipped from V and 8 bases from J, the junction kept 7 bases outside the gene matches. Germline V gene lookup returns CDR1 SGHTA and CDR2 FQGTGA. The CDR3: CASSLTAGGPYHEQFF. Written as DNA, the CDR3 is TGTGCCAGCAGCTTAACAGCGGGAGGGCCTTATCATGAGCAGTTCTTC.

The chain uses TRBV30 and TRBJ2-7; D perhaps matches TRBD2 (6 bases). The CDR3 has 15 residues. Germline assignment: CDR1 GTSNPN and CDR2 SVGIG (reference sequence). Trimming cost V 4 bases and J 3 bases, with 19 bases left between them. Here the CDR3 reads CAWKRGHSGGYEQYF. The CDR3 nucleotides are TGTGCCTGGAAAAGGGGTCATTCCGGGGGCTACGAGCAGTACTTC.

The V gene is TRBV9, the J gene TRBJ1-2; the match to TRBD1 covers 8 bases. V gave up 0 bases and J gave up 8 bases; unmatched junction bases: 6. Germline V gene lookup returns CDR1 SGDLS and CDR2 YYNGEE. The CDR3 runs 14 residues. DNA of the CDR3: TGTGCCAGCAGCGTAGATGGGACAGGCTACGGCTACACCTTC. This codes for CASSVDGTGYGYTF.

The chain uses TRBV12-3 or TRBV12-4 and TRBJ2-7, with 9 bases that match TRBD2. The V and J ends lost 8 bases and 6 bases, in that order; junction bases with no gene match: 8. The CDR3 loop spans 13 amino acids. CDR3 in DNA: TGTGCCAGCTCCGGGACTAGCAAAGGCGAGCAGTACTTC. This encodes CASSGTSKGEQYF.

The gene calls are TRBV2 and TRBJ1-2; D is possibly TRBD1 (5 bases). V was pared by 2 bases and J by 4 bases, with 8 bases between. Germline values: CDR1 SNHLY, CDR2 FYNNEI. This CDR3 spans 13 amino acids. As DNA, the CDR3 is TGTGCCAGCAGTGAACGACAGCTCTATGGCTACACCTTC. This translates into CASSERQLYGYTF.

This chain links TRBV18 with TRBJ1-1, with D hard to call. V lost 6 bases to trimming and J lost 3 bases, with 11 bases between them. Germline CDR1 and CDR2: KGHSH and LQKENI. The CDR3 spans 13 residues. Here the CDR3 reads CASSPLVDTEAFF. The CDR3 region has the DNA TGTGCCAGCTCCCCCTTGGTAGACACTGAAGCTTTCTTT.

The chain joins TRBV3-1 (or the pseudogene TRBV3-2) to TRBJ2-5; 14 bases fit TRBD2. The CDR3 sequence is 17 residues long. CDR1 and CDR2 from the germline V gene are LGHDT and YNNKEL (reference sequence). Losses at the gene ends were 6 bases for V and 1 base for J; bases not matched to a gene: 7. CDR3 protein: CASSRLAGGPGQETQYF. The DNA for the CDR3 is TGTGCCAGCAGTCGACTAGCGGGAGGGCCGGGCCAAGAGACCCAGTACTTC.

Only one count was recorded for this clone. This chain links TRBV18 with TRBJ2-1, with TRBD2 matching over 7 bases. V lost 3 bases to trimming and J lost 3 bases; unmatched junction nucleotides: 8. Germline loops: CDR1 KGHSH, CDR2 LQKENI. The CDR3 runs to 16 residues. The CDR3 DNA is TGTGCCAGCTCACCTGAACCGGGACTACACTACAATGAGCAGTTCTTC. It yields the protein CASSPEPGLHYNEQFF.

The chain recombines TRBV5-6 with TRBJ2-7, with 8 bases identical to TRBD1. V dropped 1 base and J dropped 1; count of bases not matched to a gene: 7. The CDR3 contains 16 residues. Germline lookup yields CDR1 SGHDT and CDR2 YYEEEE. CDR3 sequence (DNA): TGTGCCAGCAGCTTGCCCAACAGGGGGTTTTCCTACGAGCAGTACTTC. This encodes CASSLPNRGFSYEQYF.

The chain has TRBV7-3 and TRBJ2-2; D uncertain. The germline V gene encodes CDR1 SGHTA and CDR2 FQGTGA. V was clipped by 2 bases and J by 0 bases, with 10 bases between them. CDR3 size: 16 residues. The CDR3 sequence: CASSLRGSANTGELFF. In DNA form, the CDR3 reads TGTGCCAGCAGCTTACGTGGCAGCGCGAACACCGGGGAGCTGTTTTTT.

V is TRBV6-5 and J is TRBJ2-3, with 7 bases identical to TRBD1. The CDR3 length is 14 residues. Germline CDR1 MNHEY, CDR2 SVGAGI. V shed 7 bases, J shed 0 bases, and the junction held 4 bases outside the gene matches. CDR3: CASIRDRSTDTQYF. CDR3 bases: TGTGCCAGCATACGGGACAGAAGCACAGATACGCAGTATTTT.

This chain joins TRBV6-4 and TRBJ1-4; the match to TRBD1 covers 10 bases. V dropped 8 bases and J dropped 7; count of bases not matched to a gene: 4. Germline loops: CDR1 MRHNA, CDR2 SNTAGT. This CDR3 is built from 13 residues. Here the CDR3 reads CASSRDRGEKLFF. The CDR3 nucleotides read TGTGCCAGCTCCCGGGACAGGGGTGAAAAACTGTTTTTT.

A note on this clone: Relative to the germline gene, one junction end is altered; a read error may explain this. The chain carries TRBV28 and TRBJ2-1, with D possibly being TRBD2 (5 bases). This CDR3 spans 13 amino acids. Germline values: CDR1 MDHEN, CDR2 SYDVKM. The CDR3 reads CAGSDGEYNEQFF. DNA for the CDR3: TGTGCCGGCAGCGACGGGGAATACAATGAGCAGTTCTTC.

This clone has just a few counts. As DNA, the CDR3 is TGTGCCAGCACTTCCCACCGGGTGGACTATGGCTACACCTTC. This codes for CASTSHRVDYGYTF. The chain couples TRBV28 to TRBJ1-2; no clear D gene. Germline lookup yields CDR1 MDHEN and CDR2 SYDVKM. CDR3 length: 14 amino acids. Trimming pared 7 bases from V and 3 bases from J, leaving 15 bases between.

The V gene is TRBV23-1, the J gene TRBJ2-5; TRBD2 agrees at 15 bases. TRBV23-1 is an ORF, with its function uncertain. CDR3 length: 17 amino acids. V lost 0 bases and J lost 2; bases outside the gene matches: 1. The CDR3 DNA sequence: TGCGCCAGCAGTCAATCGGGGACTAGCGGGGGGCAAGAGACCCAGTACTTC. Translating it yields CASSQSGTSGGQETQYF.

This chain connects TRBV15 to TRBJ2-7, with D perhaps TRBD2 (7 bases). V shed 0 bases and J shed 7 bases, with 13 bases lying between them. Germline assignment: CDR1 LNHNV and CDR2 YYDKDF (reference sequence). The CDR3 runs 14 residues. CDR3 nucleotide sequence: TGTGCCACCAGCAGAGATCGGGGGGCCCGGGAGCAGTACTTC. Translated: CATSRDRGAREQYF.

This clone showed up just once. This sequence joins TRBV28 and TRBJ2-3, with D tentatively TRBD1 (5 bases). The CDR3 totals 15 residues. Germline CDR1 MDHEN, CDR2 SYDVKM. Trimming removed 3 bases from V and 1 base from J, with 11 bases in between. CDR3 amino acids: CASSFQGGGTDTQYF. In DNA form, the CDR3 reads TGTGCCAGCAGTTTCCAGGGCGGAGGCACAGATACGCAGTATTTT.

The chain carries TRBV7-9 and TRBJ1-1; 11 nucleotides align to TRBD1. Trimming removed 1 base from V and 3 bases from J; junction bases left unmatched: 1. From germline, CDR1 is SEHNR and CDR2 FQNEAQ (reference sequence). This CDR3 is built from 15 residues. CDR3 in DNA: TGTGCCAGCAGCTTAGAGGGACAGGGGGACACTGAAGCTTTCTTT. It is translated as CASSLEGQGDTEAFF.

The chain employs TRBV5-1 and TRBJ2-5, with 11 bases identical to TRBD2. CDR1 and CDR2 (germline): SGHRS, YFSETQ. The CDR3 extends over 16 amino acids. The junction had 9 bases not matched to a gene; V was cut back by 3 bases and J by 5 bases. This CDR3 reads CASSSGLAEMEETQYF. For the CDR3, the DNA is TGCGCCAGCAGCTCGGGACTAGCGGAGATGGAGGAGACCCAGTACTTC.

The table lists this clone with a few counts. CDR3 in DNA: TGTGCCAGCAGCCCAAGTTGGGGGGGCGGCTACACCTTC. As protein: CASSPSWGGGYTF. The J gene is TRBJ1-2, the V gene TRBV5-6; D perhaps matches TRBD1 (6 bases). V lost 4 bases, J lost 8 bases, and 15 bases lay in between. Per the germline V gene, CDR1 is SGHDT and CDR2 is YYEEEE. The CDR3 covers 13 residues.

The chain recombines TRBV27 with TRBJ1-1; possibly TRBD1 for D (5 bases). The V gene lost 2 bases and the J gene lost 0 bases, with 16 bases spanning the gap. This CDR3 contains 17 residues. Germline CDR1 is MNHEY and CDR2 is SMNVEV (reference sequence). CDR3 DNA sequence: TGTGCCAGCAGTTTAATGAGTTCGGGAGGGGTGAACACTGAAGCTTTCTTT. Translated: CASSLMSSGGVNTEAFF.

The chain joins TRBV24-1 to TRBJ2-1; 8 bases are shared with TRBD2. The length of the CDR3 is 16 residues. Germline assignment: CDR1 KGHDR and CDR2 SFDVKD. V shed 3 bases and J 5 bases; nucleotides not matched to a gene: 8. DNA for the CDR3: TGTGCCACCAGTGATCCGAGCGGGAGCGGGGACAATGAGCAGTTCTTC. Translating gives CATSDPSGSGDNEQFF.

The chain couples TRBV19 to TRBJ2-1, with a possible D match to TRBD1 (6 bases). Trimming cost V 8 bases and J 0 bases, with 17 bases left between them. There are 16 residues in the CDR3. Germline assignment: CDR1 LNHDA and CDR2 SQIVND (reference sequence). The CDR3: CASASDSLSSYNEQFF. The CDR3 DNA reads TGTGCCAGTGCCTCGGACAGCCTGAGCTCCTACAATGAGCAGTTCTTC.

This clone was seen just once. The chain is built from TRBV2 and TRBJ1-4; 9 positions match TRBD1. In germline, CDR1 is SNHLY, CDR2 FYNNEI. V shed 3 bases and J 5 bases; nucleotides not matched to a gene: 4. There are 15 residues in the CDR3. The CDR3 is CASSEAGTGNEKLFF. In DNA, the CDR3 is TGTGCCAGCAGTGAGGCCGGGACAGGGAATGAAAAACTGTTTTTT.

V gene TRBV9 combines with J gene TRBJ2-7, with TRBD2 matching over 9 bases. The CDR3 has 15 residues. The germline gives CDR1 SGDLS, CDR2 YYNGEE. Trimming at V came to 4 bases and at J to 6 bases, leaving 11 bases not matched to a gene. This chain's CDR3 is CASSFRASGEVEQYF. In nucleotides, the CDR3 is TGTGCCAGCAGCTTCCGCGCTAGCGGGGAGGTCGAGCAGTACTTC.

The chain recombines TRBV5-1 with TRBJ1-1; 7 nucleotides align to TRBD1. CDR3 length equals 15 residues. The V gene's germline CDR1 is SGHRS and CDR2 YFSETQ. With 4 bases clipped from V and 3 bases from J, the junction kept 9 bases outside the gene matches. CDR3 in DNA: TGCGCCAGCAGCGTCGAGGGGGCGCGGTACACTGAAGCTTTCTTT. This encodes CASSVEGARYTEAFF.

The gene calls are TRBV5-4 and TRBJ2-7; a weak D match, TRBD1 (7 bases). This CDR3 has 14 amino acids. The germline V gene encodes CDR1 SGHNT and CDR2 YYREEE (reference sequence). Deletions cut 3 bases from V and 5 bases from J, with 15 bases between. The CDR3 coding sequence is TGTGCCAGCAGCTACTCAGGGGGGAGAAACGAGCAGTACTTC. It codes for CASSYSGGRNEQYF.

This clone has ten or more counts. For the CDR3, the DNA is TGTGCCTGGAGTGCTTGGGCCGCCTCAGGTGGAACAGATACGCAGTATTTT. It specifies CAWSAWAASGGTDTQYF. This chain links TRBV30 with TRBJ2-3; D gene ambiguous. Trimming cost V 1 base and J 3 bases, with 20 bases left between them. The CDR3 consists of 17 residues. Germline V CDR1 and CDR2: GTSNPN, SVGIG (reference sequence). The full variable domain, its missing parts supplied by reference TRBV30 and TRBJ2-3, is SQTIHQWPATLVQPVGSPLSLECTVEGTSNPNLYWYRQAAGRGLQLLFYSVGIGQISSEVPQNLSASRPQDRQFILSSKKLLLSDSGFYLCAWSAWAASGGTDTQYFGPGTRLTVL.

The J gene is TRBJ1-4, the V gene TRBV15; 7 nucleotides match TRBD1. V lost 0 bases to trimming and J lost 6 bases; unmatched junction nucleotides: 4. The CDR3 extends over 15 amino acids. Germline V CDR1 and CDR2: LNHNV, YYDKDF (reference sequence). CDR3: CATSRDRGWDEKLFF. Written as DNA, the CDR3 is TGTGCCACCAGCAGAGACAGGGGGTGGGATGAAAAACTGTTTTTT.

The J gene is TRBJ2-2, the V gene TRBV7-2; 8 positions agree with TRBD1. V lost 4 bases, J lost 1 base, and 8 bases stayed unmatched. Per the germline V gene, CDR1 is SGHTA and CDR2 is FQGNSA. The CDR3 extends over 17 amino acids. CDR3 region: CASSSPRGTGNTGELFF. CDR3 coding DNA: TGTGCCAGCAGCTCGCCCAGAGGGACAGGGAACACCGGGGAGCTGTTTTTT.